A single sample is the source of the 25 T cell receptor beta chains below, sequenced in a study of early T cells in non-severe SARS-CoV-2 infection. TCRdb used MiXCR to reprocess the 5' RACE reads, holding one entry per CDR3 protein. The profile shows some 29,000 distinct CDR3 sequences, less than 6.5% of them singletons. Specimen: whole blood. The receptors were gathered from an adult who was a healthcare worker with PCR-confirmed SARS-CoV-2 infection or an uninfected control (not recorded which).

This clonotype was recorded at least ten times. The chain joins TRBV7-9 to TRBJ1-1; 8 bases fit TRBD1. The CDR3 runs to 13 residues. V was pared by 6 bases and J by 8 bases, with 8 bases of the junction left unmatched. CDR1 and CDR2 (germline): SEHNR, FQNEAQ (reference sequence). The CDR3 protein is CASSRTGGTEAFF. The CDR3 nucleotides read TGTGCCAGCAGTCGTACAGGGGGAACGGAAGCTTTCTTT.

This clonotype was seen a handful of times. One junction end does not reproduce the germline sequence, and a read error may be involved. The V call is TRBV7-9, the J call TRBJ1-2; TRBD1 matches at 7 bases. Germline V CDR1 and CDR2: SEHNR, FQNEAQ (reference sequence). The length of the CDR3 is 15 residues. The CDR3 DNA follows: TGTGTCAGCAGCAAAACAGACAGGGTTAACTATGGCTACACCTTC. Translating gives CVSSKTDRVNYGYTF. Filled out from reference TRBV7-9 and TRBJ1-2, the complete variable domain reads DTGVSQNPRHKITKRGQNVTFRCDPISEHNRLYWYRQTLGQGPEFLTYFQNEAQLEKSRLLSDRFSAERPKGSFSTLEIQRTEQGDSAMYLCVSSKTDRVNYGYTFGSGTRLTVV.

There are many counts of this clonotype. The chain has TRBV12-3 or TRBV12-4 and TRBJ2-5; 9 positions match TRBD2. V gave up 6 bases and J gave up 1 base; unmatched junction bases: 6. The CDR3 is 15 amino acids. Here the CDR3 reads CASRTNSGGQETQYF. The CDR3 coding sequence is TGTGCCAGCAGAACAAATAGCGGGGGCCAAGAGACCCAGTACTTC.

The CDR3 DNA reads as TGCAGCGGCGCTGCAGGGTACAACACAGATACGCAGTATTTT. It specifies CSGAAGYNTDTQYF. The chain is built from TRBV29-1 and TRBJ2-3, with D perhaps matching TRBD1 (5 bases). The V end lost 7 bases, the J end lost 2 bases, and 16 bases lay between the germline ends. Germline-derived CDR1 and CDR2 are SQVTM and ANQGSEA. The CDR3 totals 14 residues.

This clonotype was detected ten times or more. The CDR3 is CASAGFRVSGANVLTF. As DNA, the CDR3 is TGTGCCAGCGCCGGCTTCCGGGTATCTGGGGCCAACGTCCTGACTTTC. The chain employs TRBV27 and TRBJ2-6; D call uncertain. The V end lost 8 bases, the J end lost 1 base, and 15 bases lay between the germline ends. This CDR3 has 16 residues. Looked up from germline, CDR1 is MNHEY and CDR2 is SMNVEV (reference sequence).

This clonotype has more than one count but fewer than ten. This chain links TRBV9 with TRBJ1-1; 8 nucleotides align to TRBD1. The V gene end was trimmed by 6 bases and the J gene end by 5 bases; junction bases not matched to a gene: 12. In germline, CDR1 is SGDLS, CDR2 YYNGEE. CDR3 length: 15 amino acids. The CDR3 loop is CASNLGEQGDTEAFF. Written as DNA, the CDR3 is TGTGCCAGCAACCTAGGGGAACAGGGGGATACTGAAGCTTTCTTT.

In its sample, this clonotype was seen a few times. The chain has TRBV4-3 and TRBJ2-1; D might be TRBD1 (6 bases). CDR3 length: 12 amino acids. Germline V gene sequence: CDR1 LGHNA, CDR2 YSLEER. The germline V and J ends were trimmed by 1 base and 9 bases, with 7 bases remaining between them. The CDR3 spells CASSQVRGEQFF. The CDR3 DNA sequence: TGCGCCAGCAGCCAAGTCAGGGGTGAGCAGTTCTTC.

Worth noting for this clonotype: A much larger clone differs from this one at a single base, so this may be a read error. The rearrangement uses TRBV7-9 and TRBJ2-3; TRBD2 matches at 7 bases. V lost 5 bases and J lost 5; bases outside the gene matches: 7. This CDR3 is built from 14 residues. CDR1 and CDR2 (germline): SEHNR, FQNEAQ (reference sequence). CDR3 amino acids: CASSIVLARDTQYF. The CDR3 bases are TGTGCCAGCAGCATCGTACTAGCGAGAGATACGCAGTATTTT.

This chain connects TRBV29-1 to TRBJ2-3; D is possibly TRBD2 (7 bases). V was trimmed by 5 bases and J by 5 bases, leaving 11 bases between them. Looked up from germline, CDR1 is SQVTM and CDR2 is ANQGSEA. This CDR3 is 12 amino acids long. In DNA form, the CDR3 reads TGCAGCGTTTCGCGGGGGCAAGATACGCAGTATTTT. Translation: CSVSRGQDTQYF.

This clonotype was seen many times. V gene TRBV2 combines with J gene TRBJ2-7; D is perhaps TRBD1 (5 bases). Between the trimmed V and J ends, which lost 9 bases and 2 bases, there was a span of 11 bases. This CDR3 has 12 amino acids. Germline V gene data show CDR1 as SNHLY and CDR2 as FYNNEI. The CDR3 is CARGDKPYEQYF. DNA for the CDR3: TGTGCCAGAGGGGATAAACCCTACGAGCAGTACTTC. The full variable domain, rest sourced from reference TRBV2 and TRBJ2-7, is EPEVTQTPSHQVTQMGQEVILRCVPISNHLYFYWYRQILGQKVEFLVSFYNNEISEKSEIFDDQFSVERPDGSNFTLKIRSTKLEDSAMYFCARGDKPYEQYFGPGTRLTVT.

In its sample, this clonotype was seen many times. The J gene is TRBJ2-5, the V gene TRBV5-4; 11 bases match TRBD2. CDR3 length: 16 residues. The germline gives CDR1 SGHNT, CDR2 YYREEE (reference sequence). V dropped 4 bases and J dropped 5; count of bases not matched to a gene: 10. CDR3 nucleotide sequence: TGTGCCAGCAGCCCGGCATTAGCGGGGGGGGCTGAGACCCAGTACTTC. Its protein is CASSPALAGGAETQYF.

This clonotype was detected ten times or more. The CDR3 here is CASSLSPPGAFF. The DNA of the CDR3 is TGCGCCAGCAGCTTGAGTCCACCGGGCGCTTTCTTT. V usage is TRBV5-1 and J usage is TRBJ1-1; the D is unclear. Germline CDR1 reads SGHRS; CDR2 reads YFSETQ. Trimming stripped 1 base from V and 11 bases from J, with 12 bases between. The length of the CDR3 is 12 residues.

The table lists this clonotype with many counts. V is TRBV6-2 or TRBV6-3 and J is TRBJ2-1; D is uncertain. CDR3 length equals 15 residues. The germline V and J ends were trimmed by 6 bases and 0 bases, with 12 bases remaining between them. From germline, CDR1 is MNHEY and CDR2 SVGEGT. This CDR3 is CASRGRQSSYNEQFF. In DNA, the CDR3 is TGTGCCAGCAGGGGCCGGCAGAGCTCCTACAATGAGCAGTTCTTC.

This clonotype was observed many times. The CDR3 DNA reads as TGCAGCGTTGAAGATACAGGCGGGGGGGCCTACAATGAGCAGTTCTTC. Residues: CSVEDTGGGAYNEQFF. The chain links TRBV29-1 to TRBJ2-1; 9 nucleotides align to TRBD2. This CDR3 region has 16 residues. The junction had 5 bases not matched to a gene; V was cut back by 0 bases and J by 2 bases. The germline gives CDR1 SQVTM, CDR2 ANQGSEA.

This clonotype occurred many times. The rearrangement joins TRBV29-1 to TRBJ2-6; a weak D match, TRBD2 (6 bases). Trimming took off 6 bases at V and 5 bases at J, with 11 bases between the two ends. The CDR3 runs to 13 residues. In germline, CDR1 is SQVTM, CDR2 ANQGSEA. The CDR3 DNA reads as TGCAGCGTCGGCTGGACTAGGGCCAACGTCCTGACTTTC. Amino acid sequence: CSVGWTRANVLTF.

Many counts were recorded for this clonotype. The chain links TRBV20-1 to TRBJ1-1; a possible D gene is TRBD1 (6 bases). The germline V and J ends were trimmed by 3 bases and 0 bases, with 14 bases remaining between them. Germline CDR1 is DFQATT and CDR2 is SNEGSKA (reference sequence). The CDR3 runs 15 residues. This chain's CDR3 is CSASNARQVNTEAFF. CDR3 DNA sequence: TGCAGTGCTAGTAACGCCCGACAGGTGAACACTGAAGCTTTCTTT.

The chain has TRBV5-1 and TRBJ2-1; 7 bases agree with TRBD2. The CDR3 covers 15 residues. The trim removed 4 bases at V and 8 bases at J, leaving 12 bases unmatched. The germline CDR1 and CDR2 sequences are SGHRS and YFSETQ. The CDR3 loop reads CASSRGGPTVDEQFF. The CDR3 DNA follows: TGCGCCAGCAGCCGCGGGGGACCGACGGTCGATGAGCAGTTCTTC.

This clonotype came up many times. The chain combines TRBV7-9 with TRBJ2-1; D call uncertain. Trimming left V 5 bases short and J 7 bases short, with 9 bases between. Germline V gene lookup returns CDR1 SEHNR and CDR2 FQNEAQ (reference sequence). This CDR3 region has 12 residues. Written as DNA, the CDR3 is TGTGCCAGCAGCCCTCATCGGAATGAGCAGTTCTTC. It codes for CASSPHRNEQFF.

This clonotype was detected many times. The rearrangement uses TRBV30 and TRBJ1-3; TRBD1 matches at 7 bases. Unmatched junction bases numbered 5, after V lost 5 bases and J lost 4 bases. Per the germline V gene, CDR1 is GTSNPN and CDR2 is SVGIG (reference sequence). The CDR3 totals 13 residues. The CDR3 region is CAWDRVAGNTIYF. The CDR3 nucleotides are TGTGCCTGGGACAGGGTCGCGGGAAACACCATATATTTT. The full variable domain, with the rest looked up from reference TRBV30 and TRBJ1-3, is SQTIHQWPATLVQPVGSPLSLECTVEGTSNPNLYWYRQAAGRGLQLLFYSVGIGQISSEVPQNLSASRPQDRQFILSSKKLLLSDSGFYLCAWDRVAGNTIYFGEGSWLTVV.

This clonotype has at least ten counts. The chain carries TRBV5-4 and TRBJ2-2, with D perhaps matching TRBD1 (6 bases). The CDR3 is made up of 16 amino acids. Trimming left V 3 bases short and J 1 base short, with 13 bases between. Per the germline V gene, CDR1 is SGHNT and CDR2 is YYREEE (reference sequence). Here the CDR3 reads CASSSASTGNTGELFF. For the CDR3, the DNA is TGTGCCAGCAGCTCTGCCTCGACAGGGAACACCGGGGAGCTGTTTTTT.

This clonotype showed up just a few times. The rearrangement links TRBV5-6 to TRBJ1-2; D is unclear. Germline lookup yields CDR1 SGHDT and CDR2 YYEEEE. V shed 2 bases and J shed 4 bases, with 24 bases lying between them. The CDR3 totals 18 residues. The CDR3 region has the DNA TGTGCCAGCAGCTTTTTCCCCAACCTCGAAGAGGGTATCTATGGCTACACCTTC. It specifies CASSFFPNLEEGIYGYTF.

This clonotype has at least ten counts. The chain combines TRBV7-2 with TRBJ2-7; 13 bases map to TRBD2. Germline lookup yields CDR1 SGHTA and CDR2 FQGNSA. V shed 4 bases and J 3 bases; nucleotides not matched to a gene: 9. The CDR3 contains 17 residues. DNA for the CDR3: TGTGCCAGCAGCTCCCCCCAACTAGCGGGGGGGTACTACGAGCAGTACTTC. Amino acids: CASSSPQLAGGYYEQYF.

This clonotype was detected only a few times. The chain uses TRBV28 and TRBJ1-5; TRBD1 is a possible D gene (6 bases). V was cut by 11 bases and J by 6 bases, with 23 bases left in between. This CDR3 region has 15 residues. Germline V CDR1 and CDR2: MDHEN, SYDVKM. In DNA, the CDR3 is TGTGCCGTCACAGGGCCCCAGGGAGTTCGTCAGCCCCAGCATTTT. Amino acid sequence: CAVTGPQGVRQPQHF.

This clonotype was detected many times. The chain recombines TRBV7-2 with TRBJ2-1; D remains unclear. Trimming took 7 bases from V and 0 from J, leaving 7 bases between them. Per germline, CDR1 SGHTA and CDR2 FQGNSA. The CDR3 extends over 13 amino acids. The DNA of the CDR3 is TGTGCCAGCATTAGGAGCTCCTACAATGAGCAGTTCTTC. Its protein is CASIRSSYNEQFF.

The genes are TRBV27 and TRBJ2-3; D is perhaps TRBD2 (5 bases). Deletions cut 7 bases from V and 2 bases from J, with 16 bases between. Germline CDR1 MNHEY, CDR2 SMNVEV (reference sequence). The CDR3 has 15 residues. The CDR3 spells CASNELRDSTDTQYF. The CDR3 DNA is TGTGCCAGCAATGAGCTCCGGGATTCCACAGATACGCAGTATTTT.